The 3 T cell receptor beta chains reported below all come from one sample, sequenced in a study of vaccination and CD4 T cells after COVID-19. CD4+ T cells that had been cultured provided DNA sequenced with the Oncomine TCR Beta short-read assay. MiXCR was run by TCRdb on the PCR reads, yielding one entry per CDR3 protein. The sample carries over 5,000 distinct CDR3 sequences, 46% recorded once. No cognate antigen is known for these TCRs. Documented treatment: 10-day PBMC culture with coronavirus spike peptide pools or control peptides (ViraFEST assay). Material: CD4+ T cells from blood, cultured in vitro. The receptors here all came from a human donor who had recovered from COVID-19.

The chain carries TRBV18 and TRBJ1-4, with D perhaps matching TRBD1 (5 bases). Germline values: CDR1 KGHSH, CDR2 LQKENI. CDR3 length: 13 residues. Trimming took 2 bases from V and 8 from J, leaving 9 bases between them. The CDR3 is CASSPIRDEKLFF. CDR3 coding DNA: TGTGCCAGCTCACCAATCCGGGACGAAAAACTGTTTTTT. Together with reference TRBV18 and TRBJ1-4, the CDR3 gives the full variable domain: NAGVMQNPRHLVRRRGQEARLRCSPMKGHSHVYWYRQLPEEGLKFMVYLQKENIIDESGMPKERFSAEFPKEGPSILRIQQVVRGDSAAYFCASSPIRDEKLFFGSGTQLSVL.

The DNA of the CDR3 is TGTGCCAGCAGCCATCTCGGGACGGCCCCGTACTTC. Amino acid sequence: CASSHLGTAPYF. The chain employs TRBV3-1 and TRBJ2-5; D is possibly TRBD1 or TRBD2 (5 bases each). V shed 3 bases and J shed 13 bases, with 15 bases lying between them. There are 12 residues in the CDR3. Germline V gives CDR1 LGHDT, CDR2 YNNKEL (reference sequence).

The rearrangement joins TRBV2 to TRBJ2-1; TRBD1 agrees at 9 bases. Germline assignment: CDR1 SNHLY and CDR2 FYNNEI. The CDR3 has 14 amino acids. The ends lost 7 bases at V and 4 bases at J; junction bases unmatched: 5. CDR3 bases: TGTGCCAGCATCGCCGGGACAGGGTACAATGAGCAGTTCTTC. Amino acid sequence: CASIAGTGYNEQFF. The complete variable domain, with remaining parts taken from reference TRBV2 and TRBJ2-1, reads EPEVTQTPSHQVTQMGQEVILRCVPISNHLYFYWYRQILGQKVEFLVSFYNNEISEKSEIFDDQFSVERPDGSNFTLKIRSTKLEDSAMYFCASIAGTGYNEQFFGPGTRLTVL.